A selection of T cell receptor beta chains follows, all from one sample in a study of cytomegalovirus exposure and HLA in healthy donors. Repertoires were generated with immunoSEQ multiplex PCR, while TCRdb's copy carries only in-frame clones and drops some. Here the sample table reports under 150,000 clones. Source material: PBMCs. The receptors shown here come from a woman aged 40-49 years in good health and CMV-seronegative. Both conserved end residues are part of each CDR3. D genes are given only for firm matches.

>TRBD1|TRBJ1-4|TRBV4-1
CASSRGQGREKLFF
TGCGCCAGCAGCCGCGGACAGGGGAGAGAAAAACTGTTTTTT
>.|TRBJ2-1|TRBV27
CASRVGASYNEQFF
TGTGCCAGCAGGGTTGGGGCCTCGTACAATGAGCAGTTCTTC
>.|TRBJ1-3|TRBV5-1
CASSLPGASSGNTIYF
TGCGCCAGCAGCTTGCCAGGGGCGAGCTCTGGAAACACCATATATTTT
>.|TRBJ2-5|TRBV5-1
CASSLDPYETQYF
TGCGCCAGCAGCTTGGATCCCTATGAAACCCAGTACTTC
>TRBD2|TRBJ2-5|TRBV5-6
CASSARLAIKTQYF
TGTGCCAGCAGCGCGAGACTAGCTATTAAGACCCAGTACTTC
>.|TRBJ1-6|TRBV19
CASSTDRIPGSSYNSPLHF
TGTGCCAGTAGTACCGACAGGATTCCGGGGAGCTCCTATAATTCACCCCTCCACTTT
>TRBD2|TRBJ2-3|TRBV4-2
CAIRWGSGGTDTQYF
TGTGCCATCCGGTGGGGTAGCGGGGGAACAGATACGCAGTATTTT
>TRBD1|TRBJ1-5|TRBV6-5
CASSYSGQGSQPQHF
TGTGCCAGCAGTTACTCCGGACAGGGGAGTCAGCCCCAGCATTTT
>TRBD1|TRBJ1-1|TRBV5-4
CASSWDSGFGAFF
TGTGCCAGCAGCTGGGACAGCGGTTTTGGAGCTTTCTTT
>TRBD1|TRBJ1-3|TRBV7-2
CASSQDRAGNTIYF
TGTGCCAGCAGCCAGGACAGGGCTGGAAACACCATATATTTT
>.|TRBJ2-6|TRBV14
CASSQDQVASGSWANVLTF
TGTGCCAGCAGCCAAGACCAGGTGGCTTCGGGATCTTGGGCCAACGTCCTGACTTTC
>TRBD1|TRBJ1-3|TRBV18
CASSPDRIPGNTIYF
TGTGCCAGCTCACCGGACAGGATTCCTGGAAACACCATATATTTT
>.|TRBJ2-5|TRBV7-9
CASSLVGQAGTQYF
TGTGCCAGCAGCTTAGTCGGGCAGGCGGGGACCCAGTACTTC
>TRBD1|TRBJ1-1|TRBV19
CASSLGTGRAEAFF
TGTGCCAGTAGTTTGGGGACAGGGAGGGCTGAAGCTTTCTTT
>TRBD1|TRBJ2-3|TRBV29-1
CSVAQTGPDTQYF
TGCAGCGTTGCCCAGACAGGGCCAGATACGCAGTATTTT
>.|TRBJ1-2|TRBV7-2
CASSVQGGEDYGYTF
TGTGCCAGCAGCGTACAGGGAGGGGAGGACTATGGCTACACCTTC
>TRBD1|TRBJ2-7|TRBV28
CASIGTGNTYEQYF
TGTGCCAGCATAGGGACAGGGAATACCTACGAGCAGTACTTC
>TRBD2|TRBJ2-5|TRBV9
CASSVDPLAGVRQETQYF
TGTGCCAGCAGCGTAGACCCCCTAGCGGGGGTGCGTCAAGAGACCCAGTACTTC
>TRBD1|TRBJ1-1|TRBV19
CASSTTRRTGAKNTEAFF
TGTGCCAGTAGTACTACGCGCCGGACAGGGGCGAAGAACACTGAAGCTTTCTTT
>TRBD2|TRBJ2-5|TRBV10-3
CATVKSGGDQETQYF
TGTGCCACCGTTAAAAGCGGGGGGGATCAAGAGACCCAGTACTTC